This is a list of T cell receptor beta chains from one sample in a study of naive and memory T cell subsets. Using its own MiXCR run on the UMI-ligation and nested PCR reads, TCRdb lists one record per CDR3 protein. There are 95,000 to 150,000 distinct CDR3 sequences in the sample; roughly 36% occur only once, and about 1% lies in the top ten. Sequenced material: central memory CD4+ T cells from blood. The source of these receptors is a human donor in good health. CDR3s include the opening cysteine and the closing phenylalanine or tryptophan. Fields, in order: V gene, D gene, clone size, J gene, CDR3 DNA, CDR3 protein. A D gene is named only where the DNA matches it firmly. Not all rows give a size; the values are once, few, many and, for expanded clones, a class.

>TRBV10-3|.|few|TRBJ2-6
TGTGCCACCCCCGCGGCGCCTAAACCCTCTGGGGCCAACGTCCTGACTTTC
CATPAAPKPSGANVLTF
>TRBV19|.|few|TRBJ2-3
TGTGCCAGTAGTGTGGGTGGTACGCAGTATTTT
CASSVGGTQYF
>TRBV7-9|.|many|TRBJ2-1
TGTGCCAGCAGCTTATACGATGAGCAGTTCTTC
CASSLYDEQFF
>TRBV28|.|few|TRBJ1-1
TGTGCCAGCAGTTCCCATACAGGGACAAAAACTGAAGCTTTCTTT
CASSSHTGTKTEAFF
>TRBV29-1|TRBD1|few|TRBJ2-5
TGCAGCGTTTACGGACAGGCACAAGAGACCCAGTACTTC
CSVYGQAQETQYF
>TRBV30|.|.|TRBJ1-3
TGTGCCCTTGGATACTCTGGAAACACCATATATTTT
CALGYSGNTIYF
>TRBV30|TRBD2|.|TRBJ2-1
TGTGCCTGGAGCAGACAAGCGGGAATCCACAATGAGCAGTTCTTC
CAWSRQAGIHNEQFF
>TRBV19|TRBD2|medium-sized|TRBJ2-1
TGTGCCAGTAGTACAGCGGGGAATTACAATGAGCAGTTCTTC
CASSTAGNYNEQFF
>TRBV24-1|.|few|TRBJ2-1
TGTGCCACCAGAGGAGGGGGATTCGGTGAGCAGTTCTTC
CATRGGGFGEQFF
>TRBV15|.|few|TRBJ2-5
TGTGCCACCAGCAGAGACTTAGCGGTCCAAGAGACCCAGTACTTC
CATSRDLAVQETQYF
>TRBV20-1|.|.|TRBJ2-3
TGCAGTGCTAGAGCTCTGGAACGGGGTTTATCGGATACGCAGTATTTT
CSARALERGLSDTQYF
>TRBV6-6|TRBD2|few|TRBJ2-5
TGTGCCAGCAGTTACTCGGGGTCCAGCGGGAGTATCAAGACCCAGTACTTC
CASSYSGSSGSIKTQYF
>TRBV6-6|.|many|TRBJ1-6
TGTGCCAGCAGTTGGGACGGTTATTCACCCCTCCACTTT
CASSWDGYSPLHF
>TRBV19|TRBD2|few|TRBJ2-2
TGTGCCAGTAGTAAAGCGGGAACGAACACCGGGGAGCTGTTTTTT
CASSKAGTNTGELFF
>TRBV7-2|.|.|TRBJ2-6
TGTGCCAGCAGCTTAGCCCCGACATCTATCTCTGGGGCCAACGTCCTGACTTTC
CASSLAPTSISGANVLTF
>TRBV20-1|TRBD2|few|TRBJ2-1
TGCAGTGCTAGGGCCGGGACTAGTTCCTACAATGAGCAGTTCTTC
CSARAGTSSYNEQFF
>TRBV5-6|TRBD2|.|TRBJ2-7
TGTGCCAGCACCTCGGGCGGGGGAGCGAGAGCTTACGAGCAGTACTTC
CASTSGGGARAYEQYF
>TRBV30|.|.|TRBJ2-2
TGTGCCCAGGCTTGGACCGGGGAGCTGTTTTTT
CAQAWTGELFF
>TRBV7-6|TRBD1|.|TRBJ1-1
TGTGCCAGCAGCTTAATTGCAGGGGGAGGCACTGAAGCTTTCTTT
CASSLIAGGGTEAFF
>TRBV5-6|TRBD1|.|TRBJ1-5
TGTGCCAGCAGCTTCTTTACCGGGACAGCACTTAGCAATCAGCCCCAGCATTTT
CASSFFTGTALSNQPQHF
>TRBV28|TRBD1|.|TRBJ2-1
TGTGCCAGCAGTTCGCGTGGACAGGGACCCTACAATGAGCAGTTCTTC
CASSSRGQGPYNEQFF
>TRBV3-1|TRBD1|.|TRBJ1-5
TGTGCCAGCAGCCAAGATAGGGGGCCCGGTCAGCCCCAGCATTTT
CASSQDRGPGQPQHF
>TRBV5-5|TRBD2|.|TRBJ2-5
TGTGCCAGCAGCTCGGGACTAGCGGGAGGGCCGGGTGAGACCCAGTACTTC
CASSSGLAGGPGETQYF
>TRBV6-1|.|.|TRBJ2-6
TGTGCCAGCAGTGGCAGGGGCATCAGCTCTGGGGCCAACGTCCTGACTTTC
CASSGRGISSGANVLTF
>TRBV3-1|.|few|TRBJ2-3
TGTGCCAGCAGCCCGGGGGATACGCAGTATTTT
CASSPGDTQYF
>TRBV14|.|.|TRBJ2-5
TGTGCCAGCAGCCAGTGGCGGCAAGAGACCCAGTACTTC
CASSQWRQETQYF
>TRBV18|TRBD1|.|TRBJ1-4
TGTGCCAGCTCAGCGGGGACAGTATCGCATGAAAAACTGTTTTTT
CASSAGTVSHEKLFF
>TRBV7-8|TRBD1|.|TRBJ1-6
TGTGCCAGCAGCGTCAGGGGGCGCGATTCACCCCTCCACTTT
CASSVRGRDSPLHF
>TRBV6-1|TRBD1|few|TRBJ2-7
TGTGCCAGCAGCTCCGGGACAGACACCTACGAGCAGTACTTC
CASSSGTDTYEQYF
>TRBV6-2/TRBV6-3|TRBD2|few|TRBJ2-1
TGTGCCAGCAGTCGGGGGCGACTAGCGGGAGCCTATGAGCAGTTCTTC
CASSRGRLAGAYEQFF
>TRBV6-2/TRBV6-3|.|.|TRBJ2-7
TGTGCCAGTGGGGGGAGAAGGTCTTACGAGCAGTACTTC
CASGGRRSYEQYF
>TRBV30|.|.|TRBJ1-5
TGTGCCTGGAGTGGCAGGGCTTTCAATCAGCCCCAGCATTTT
CAWSGRAFNQPQHF
>TRBV7-2|.|few|TRBJ1-6
TGTGCCAGCAGCTTTCTCCCCGGAACAGGCGCTCGATATAATTCACCCCTCCACTTT
CASSFLPGTGARYNSPLHF
>TRBV10-3|.|.|TRBJ1-6
TGTGCCATCGGTGGGGGGGCGTATAATTCACGCCTCCACTTT
CAIGGGAYNSRLHF
>TRBV20-1|TRBD2|.|TRBJ2-7
TGCAGTGCTAGAGATTTACTAGCGGGAGACTACGAGCAGTACTTC
CSARDLLAGDYEQYF
>TRBV2|.|.|TRBJ1-6
TGTGCCAGCAGTGAGATCCGAGGCAATTCACCCCTCCACTTT
CASSEIRGNSPLHF
>TRBV28|.|few|TRBJ1-1
TGTGCCAGCACGGGACTGACGAACACTGAAGCTTTCTTT
CASTGLTNTEAFF
>TRBV4-2|TRBD1|few|TRBJ2-1
TGTGCCAGCAGCCGCACACAGGGGGCGGGATACAATGAGCAGTTCTTC
CASSRTQGAGYNEQFF
>TRBV6-2/TRBV6-3|TRBD2|.|TRBJ2-1
TGTGCCAGCAGTGAAAGGACTAGCGGGAGCAATGAGCAGTTCTTC
CASSERTSGSNEQFF
>TRBV10-3|.|.|TRBJ2-1
TGTGCCATCAGTGAGCCGAACAGTAATGAGCAGTTCTTC
CAISEPNSNEQFF
>TRBV28|.|few|TRBJ1-5
TGTGCCAGCAGTTTAAACAGTAACTATCAGCCCCAGCATTTT
CASSLNSNYQPQHF
>TRBV10-3|.|.|TRBJ1-1
TGTGCCATCAGTGAGGATGATGAGTCCGTAGGGACTGAAGCTTTCTTT
CAISEDDESVGTEAFF
>TRBV19|.|.|TRBJ2-2
TGTGCCAGTGCCGGCCCCGAAATAGGGGGACCGACCGGGGAGCTGTTTTTT
CASAGPEIGGPTGELFF
>TRBV19|.|.|TRBJ2-7
TGTGCCAGCGCGGAGGGGCTCCCCTACGAGCAGTACTTC
CASAEGLPYEQYF
>TRBV20-1|.|few|TRBJ2-3
TGCAGTGCTAGGGGTGGATGGGCAACAGATACGCAGTATTTT
CSARGGWATDTQYF
>TRBV20-1|.|many|TRBJ2-5
TGCAGTGCTAGTCCCCCCCACAGGCTACGACAAGAGACCCAGTACTTC
CSASPPHRLRQETQYF